One sample yielded the 16 T cell receptor beta chains listed below, sequenced in a study of blood T cell repertoires in COVID-19. The assay was immunoSEQ multiplex PCR, and TCRdb's table has in-frame clones only and misses some. The sample shows 45,000 to 55,000 clones, around 87% of them seen only once. Sequencing was carried out using peripheral blood. The receptors shown here come from a man aged 50 to 59 with active COVID-19.

The V call is TRBV7-9, the J call TRBJ2-7; TRBD1 is a possible D gene (5 bases). The CDR3 sequence is 14 residues long. Trimming took off 5 bases at V and 1 base at J, with 12 bases between the two ends. Germline lookup yields CDR1 SEHNR and CDR2 FQNEAQ (reference sequence). The CDR3, as DNA: TGTGCCAGCAGCCGCAGCTCAGGGTCCTACGAGCAGTACTTC. It encodes CASSRSSGSYEQYF.

The chain uses TRBV27 and TRBJ2-1; TRBD1 might be the D (5 bases). The ends were cut back, 4 bases at V and 9 bases at J, with 13 bases in the middle. In germline, CDR1 is MNHEY, CDR2 SMNVEV (reference sequence). CDR3 size: 13 residues. The CDR3 region is CASSSFQGVEQFF. The CDR3 DNA sequence: TGTGCCAGCAGTTCCTTTCAGGGCGTTGAGCAGTTCTTC.

The chain links TRBV30 to TRBJ1-2; a possible D gene is TRBD1 (6 bases). Germline values: CDR1 GTSNPN, CDR2 SVGIG (reference sequence). This CDR3 contains 13 residues. Trimming stripped 1 base from V and 3 bases from J, with 9 bases between. The chain's CDR3 is CAWSGWTDYGYTF. CDR3 DNA sequence: TGTGCCTGGAGTGGTTGGACAGACTATGGCTACACCTTC.

The CDR3 DNA sequence: TGTGCCAGCAGTTTACCCGACAGGGCTGAAGCTTTCTTT. Amino acids: CASSLPDRAEAFF. The rearrangement joins TRBV28 to TRBJ1-1; 7 positions agree with TRBD1. The CDR3 loop spans 13 amino acids. Germline V gives CDR1 MDHEN, CDR2 SYDVKM. V dropped 2 bases and J dropped 6; count of bases not matched to a gene: 3.

The V call is TRBV9, the J call TRBJ1-1, with TRBD1 matching over 7 bases. The CDR3 is made up of 15 amino acids. Germline lookup yields CDR1 SGDLS and CDR2 YYNGEE. J was trimmed by 3 bases and V by 0 bases; bases with no gene match: 5. The chain's CDR3 is CASSVGSGGHTEAFF. CDR3 bases: TGTGCCAGCAGCGTAGGCTCAGGGGGACACACTGAAGCTTTCTTT. Looking up the rest from reference TRBV9 and TRBJ1-1 gives the full variable domain: DSGVTQTPKHLITATGQRVTLRCSPRSGDLSVYWYQQSLDQGLQFLIQYYNGEERAKGNILERFSAQQFPDLHSELNLSSLELGDSALYFCASSVGSGGHTEAFFGQGTRLTVV.

The gene calls are TRBV9 and TRBJ2-3; D gene uncertain. Germline V lookup: CDR1 SGDLS, CDR2 YYNGEE. Trimming pared 4 bases from V and 0 bases from J, leaving 3 bases between. The CDR3 loop spans 12 amino acids. This CDR3 reads CASSLSTDTQYF. CDR3 DNA: TGTGCCAGCAGCCTGAGCACAGATACGCAGTATTTT.

This clone has just one count. The J gene is TRBJ2-4, the V gene TRBV4-2, with a possible D match to TRBD1 (6 bases). The germline V gene encodes CDR1 LGHNA and CDR2 YNFKEQ. V was pared by 4 bases and J by 0 bases, with 10 bases between. The CDR3 runs to 15 residues. The CDR3 region is CASSPGQLAKNIQYF. CDR3 DNA sequence: TGTGCCAGCAGCCCGGGACAACTAGCCAAAAACATTCAGTACTTC.

This chain connects TRBV7-9 to TRBJ2-7; D perhaps matches TRBD2 (5 bases). Germline CDR1 reads SEHNR; CDR2 reads FQNEAQ (reference sequence). The CDR3 has 16 amino acids. The V end lost 1 base, the J end lost 0 bases, and 13 bases lay between the germline ends. This CDR3 is CASSLVPGYLSYEQYF. The CDR3 nucleotides read TGTGCCAGCAGCTTAGTACCGGGGTACCTCTCCTACGAGCAGTACTTC. The variable domain in full, with the rest retrieved from reference TRBV7-9 and TRBJ2-7, is DTGVSQNPRHKITKRGQNVTFRCDPISEHNRLYWYRQTLGQGPEFLTYFQNEAQLEKSRLLSDRFSAERPKGSFSTLEIQRTEQGDSAMYLCASSLVPGYLSYEQYFGPGTRLTVT.

The V gene is TRBV28, the J gene TRBJ1-5; D possibly corresponds to TRBD1 (6 bases). The germline V gene encodes CDR1 MDHEN and CDR2 SYDVKM. Trimming left V 6 bases short and J 2 bases short, with 17 bases between. CDR3 length equals 16 residues. This chain's CDR3 is CASRPVGWTGNQPQHF. In nucleotides, the CDR3 is TGTGCCAGCAGACCCGTCGGGTGGACAGGCAATCAGCCCCAGCATTTT.

The chain recombines TRBV4-1 with TRBJ1-4; D unclear. Per the germline V gene, CDR1 is MGHRA and CDR2 is YSYEKL. The CDR3 length is 13 residues. V lost 1 base and J 7 bases, leaving 7 bases between the germline ends. CDR3 DNA: TGCGCCAGCAGCCAAGGCGGGAGTGAAAAACTGTTTTTT. This translates into CASSQGGSEKLFF.

This chain links TRBV28 with TRBJ2-7; 13 bases agree with TRBD2. The CDR3 has 16 amino acids. V lost 6 bases to trimming and J lost 7 bases; unmatched junction nucleotides: 12. Germline-derived CDR1 and CDR2 are MDHEN and SYDVKM. Written as DNA, the CDR3 is TGTGCCAGCAGCCGATGGACTAGCGGGAGCACTAAAGAGCAGTACTTC. Translating gives CASSRWTSGSTKEQYF. The variable domain in full, with the rest retrieved from reference TRBV28 and TRBJ2-7, is DVKVTQSSRYLVKRTGEKVFLECVQDMDHENMFWYRQDPGLGLRLIYFSYDVKMKEKGDIPEGYSVSREKKERFSLILESASTNQTSMYLCASSRWTSGSTKEQYFGPGTRLTVT.

The V call is TRBV29-1, the J call TRBJ2-5; perhaps TRBD2 as D (7 bases). Deletions cut 0 bases from V and 2 bases from J, with 16 bases between. Germline V gives CDR1 SQVTM, CDR2 ANQGSEA. The CDR3 loop spans 16 amino acids. CDR3 in DNA: TGCAGCGTTGAAGATAGAGGCGGGGGCCCTCAAGAGACCCAGTACTTC. Translated, it gives CSVEDRGGGPQETQYF.

This clone is classed as medium-sized. The same CDR3 also results from other DNA sequences found in this sample. CDR3 sequence (DNA): TGTGCCAGCAGCTCCCGTTACGAGCAGTACTTC. The encoded protein is CASSSRYEQYF. The genes are TRBV7-9 and TRBJ2-7; D call uncertain. V gave up 4 bases and J gave up 4 bases, with 5 bases separating them. The CDR3 is 11 residues long. Germline lookup yields CDR1 SEHNR and CDR2 FQNEAQ (reference sequence). Filled out from reference TRBV7-9 and TRBJ2-7, the complete variable domain reads DTGVSQNPRHKITKRGQNVTFRCDPISEHNRLYWYRQTLGQGPEFLTYFQNEAQLEKSRLLSDRFSAERPKGSFSTLEIQRTEQGDSAMYLCASSSRYEQYFGPGTRLTVT.

This clone occurred a few times. The gene calls are TRBV7-9 and TRBJ2-7; 7 nucleotides agree with TRBD2. The CDR3 runs 13 residues. The ends lost 5 bases at V and 4 bases at J; junction bases unmatched: 5. The germline CDR1 and CDR2 sequences are SEHNR and FQNEAQ (reference sequence). CDR3 bases: TGTGCCAGCAGCACATCACTAGCGTACGAGCAGTACTTC. Residues: CASSTSLAYEQYF. The whole variable domain, filled in from reference TRBV7-9 and TRBJ2-7, reads DTGVSQNPRHKITKRGQNVTFRCDPISEHNRLYWYRQTLGQGPEFLTYFQNEAQLEKSRLLSDRFSAERPKGSFSTLEIQRTEQGDSAMYLCASSTSLAYEQYFGPGTRLTVT.

The V gene is TRBV4-1, the J gene TRBJ2-2; D is possibly TRBD2 (5 bases). Deletions cut 0 bases from V and 5 bases from J, with 16 bases between. Germline V gene lookup returns CDR1 MGHRA and CDR2 YSYEKL. The CDR3 is 17 amino acids. The CDR3 reads CASSQDHGVIGTGELFF. CDR3 sequence (DNA): TGCGCCAGCAGCCAAGATCACGGGGTAATTGGGACCGGGGAGCTGTTTTTT.

The chain carries TRBV20-1 and TRBJ2-1; perhaps TRBD2 as D (5 bases). Looked up from germline, CDR1 is DFQATT and CDR2 is SNEGSKA (reference sequence). This CDR3 region has 15 residues. V was trimmed by 3 bases and J by 0 bases, leaving 12 bases between them. Here the CDR3 DNA reads TGCAGTGCTAGTCAATCTAGCTTCTCCTACAATGAGCAGTTCTTC. This encodes CSASQSSFSYNEQFF.